The 15 T cell receptor beta chains reported below all come from one sample, sequenced in a study of response to subunit inactivated influenza vaccine. TCRdb used MiXCR to reprocess the RT-PCR reads, holding one entry per CDR3 protein. The profile shows hundreds of thousands of distinct CDR3 sequences, around a sixth of them singletons. The material sequenced was PBMCs from blood, taken 5 to 6 days after vaccination. Every receptor here comes from a man aged 50-59 years who received an inactivated influenza vaccine.

The sample holds a few counts of this clonotype. The chain recombines TRBV11-2 with TRBJ2-2; 11 nucleotides agree with TRBD2. V dropped 3 bases and J dropped 0; count of bases not matched to a gene: 6. Germline V gene data show CDR1 as SGHAT and CDR2 as FQNNGV. The length of the CDR3 is 18 residues. CDR3 nucleotide sequence: TGTGCCAGCAGCTTCTTGCCGGGACTAGCGGCGAACACCGGGGAGCTGTTTTTT. Translated, it gives CASSFLPGLAANTGELFF.

The chain couples TRBV9 to TRBJ2-7, with 9 nucleotides matching TRBD2. Trimming removed 0 bases from V and 4 bases from J; junction bases left unmatched: 8. The CDR3 contains 16 residues. CDR1 is SGDLS and CDR2 is YYNGEE in the germline V gene. CDR3 sequence: CASSVGIAGEFYEQYF. In DNA, the CDR3 is TGTGCCAGCAGCGTAGGTATAGCGGGAGAGTTTTACGAGCAGTACTTC. Supplemented by reference TRBV9 and TRBJ2-7, the full variable domain reads DSGVTQTPKHLITATGQRVTLRCSPRSGDLSVYWYQQSLDQGLQFLIQYYNGEERAKGNILERFSAQQFPDLHSELNLSSLELGDSALYFCASSVGIAGEFYEQYFGPGTRLTVT.

In this sample, this clonotype turned up many times. The genes are TRBV20-1 and TRBJ1-2; 10 positions match TRBD1. The trim removed 6 bases at V and 4 bases at J, leaving 5 bases unmatched. The CDR3 extends over 13 amino acids. Germline loops: CDR1 DFQATT, CDR2 SNEGSKA (reference sequence). CDR3 sequence: CSAEDRGGYGYTF. In nucleotides, the CDR3 is TGCAGTGCGGAGGACAGGGGGGGCTATGGCTACACCTTC.

The chain is built from TRBV5-1 and TRBJ2-2; the D gene could be TRBD1 or TRBD2 (5 bases each). Germline V CDR1 and CDR2: SGHRS, YFSETQ. The V end was cut by 1 base, the J end by 6 bases, with 16 bases between. CDR3 size: 16 residues. The CDR3 sequence: CASSLPLGPEAGELFF. The CDR3 DNA sequence: TGCGCCAGCAGCTTGCCTTTGGGACCGGAGGCCGGGGAGCTGTTTTTT.

J is TRBJ2-2 and V is TRBV5-1, with D unresolved. V was trimmed by 5 bases and J by 0 bases, leaving 5 bases between them. The CDR3 is made up of 13 amino acids. Germline V lookup: CDR1 SGHRS, CDR2 YFSETQ. As DNA, the CDR3 is TGCGCCAGCAGTACAGCGAACACCGGGGAGCTGTTTTTT. This encodes CASSTANTGELFF.

The chain combines TRBV5-1 with TRBJ2-3, with 13 bases matching TRBD2. V was clipped by 3 bases and J by 1 base; unmatched bases: 8. Germline V CDR1 and CDR2: SGHRS, YFSETQ. The CDR3 consists of 18 residues. The CDR3 loop is CASSWKGLAGRGTDTQYF. The CDR3 DNA is TGCGCCAGCAGCTGGAAGGGACTAGCGGGGAGGGGCACAGATACGCAGTATTTT.

Ten or more counts support this clonotype. The CDR3 sequence is CASSLDSGFTYEQYF. The DNA of the CDR3 is TGTGCCAGCAGTCTGGATAGCGGGTTCACCTACGAGCAGTACTTC. The genes are TRBV12-3 or TRBV12-4 and TRBJ2-7, with TRBD2 matching over 7 bases. The CDR3 spans 15 residues. J lost 2 bases, V lost 5 bases, and 9 bases had no gene match.

The chain employs TRBV28 and TRBJ2-5, with TRBD2 matching over 8 bases. The CDR3 runs 15 residues. Germline CDR1 and CDR2: MDHEN and SYDVKM. Germline trimming cut 6 bases from V and 5 bases from J; bases unmatched to any gene: 11. The CDR3 sequence is CASRDRTSSVETQYF. The CDR3 nucleotides are TGTGCCAGCAGGGATCGGACTAGCTCAGTGGAGACCCAGTACTTC. Drawing the rest from reference TRBV28 and TRBJ2-5, the complete variable domain is DVKVTQSSRYLVKRTGEKVFLECVQDMDHENMFWYRQDPGLGLRLIYFSYDVKMKEKGDIPEGYSVSREKKERFSLILESASTNQTSMYLCASRDRTSSVETQYFGPGTRLLVL.

This clonotype is deemed medium-sized. CDR3 coding DNA: TGCGCCAGCAGCCCAAGCGGTAGCTCCTACAATGAGCAGTTCTTC. As protein: CASSPSGSSYNEQFF. J is TRBJ2-1 and V is TRBV4-1, with D perhaps TRBD2 (5 bases). The CDR3 is 15 residues long. Germline-derived CDR1 and CDR2 are MGHRA and YSYEKL. The V gene lost 4 bases and the J gene lost 0 bases, with 10 bases spanning the gap.

There are a few counts of this clonotype. The gene calls are TRBV11-1 and TRBJ2-7; D may be TRBD1 or TRBD2 (5 bases each). In germline, CDR1 is SGHAT, CDR2 FQDESV (reference sequence). This CDR3 is built from 18 residues. The germline V and J ends were trimmed by 7 bases and 3 bases, with 28 bases remaining between them. CDR3 protein: CASILGFHRRDQVYEQYF. In DNA, the CDR3 is TGTGCCAGCATCCTTGGATTCCACCGCCGGGACCAAGTCTACGAGCAGTACTTC.

The CDR3 here is CSARDRLGLETQYF. The CDR3 DNA sequence: TGCAGTGCTAGAGATAGACTAGGGCTGGAGACCCAGTACTTC. This chain uses TRBV20-1 with TRBJ2-5, with D tentatively TRBD2 (6 bases). This CDR3 is 14 amino acids long. With 0 bases removed from V and 5 bases from J, the gap between germline ends came to 13 bases. Per the germline V gene, CDR1 is DFQATT and CDR2 is SNEGSKA (reference sequence).

The sample holds many counts of this clonotype. One junction end disagrees with the germline gene, perhaps due to a read error. The chain recombines TRBV5-1 with TRBJ2-5, with TRBD1 matching over 7 bases. The CDR3 covers 13 residues. The germline V gene encodes CDR1 SGHRS and CDR2 YFSETQ. The CDR3 nucleotides read TGTGCCAGCAGCTTAGACAGGGACGAGACCCAGTACTTC. This translates into CASSLDRDETQYF.

The genes are TRBV6-4 and TRBJ1-6, with 10 nucleotides matching TRBD1. The V gene end was trimmed by 7 bases and the J gene end by 10 bases; junction bases not matched to a gene: 10. The CDR3 totals 15 residues. Germline loops: CDR1 MRHNA, CDR2 SNTAGT. The CDR3 bases are TGTGCCAGCATGACGCCGGGACAGGGGAAGTCACCCCTCCACTTT. Its translation is CASMTPGQGKSPLHF.

The V call is TRBV27, the J call TRBJ2-7, with D possibly TRBD2 on 7 matching bases. Germline V gene sequence: CDR1 MNHEY, CDR2 SMNVEV (reference sequence). Trimming removed 7 bases at V and 6 bases at J, with 22 bases between. The CDR3 is 15 amino acids. The CDR3 sequence is CASTQAWGGGGEQYF. CDR3 nucleotides: TGTGCCAGCACCCAGGCGTGGGGGGGGGGCGGCGAGCAGTACTTC.

This clonotype was observed at least ten times. The chain uses TRBV12-3 or TRBV12-4 and TRBJ1-1; 7 bases match TRBD1. The CDR3 sequence is 14 residues long. J gave up 0 bases and V 6 bases, and 4 bases lay outside the gene matches. The DNA for the CDR3 is TGTGCCAGCAGGGGGGACAGCTTGAACACTGAAGCTTTCTTT. Its protein product is CASRGDSLNTEAFF.